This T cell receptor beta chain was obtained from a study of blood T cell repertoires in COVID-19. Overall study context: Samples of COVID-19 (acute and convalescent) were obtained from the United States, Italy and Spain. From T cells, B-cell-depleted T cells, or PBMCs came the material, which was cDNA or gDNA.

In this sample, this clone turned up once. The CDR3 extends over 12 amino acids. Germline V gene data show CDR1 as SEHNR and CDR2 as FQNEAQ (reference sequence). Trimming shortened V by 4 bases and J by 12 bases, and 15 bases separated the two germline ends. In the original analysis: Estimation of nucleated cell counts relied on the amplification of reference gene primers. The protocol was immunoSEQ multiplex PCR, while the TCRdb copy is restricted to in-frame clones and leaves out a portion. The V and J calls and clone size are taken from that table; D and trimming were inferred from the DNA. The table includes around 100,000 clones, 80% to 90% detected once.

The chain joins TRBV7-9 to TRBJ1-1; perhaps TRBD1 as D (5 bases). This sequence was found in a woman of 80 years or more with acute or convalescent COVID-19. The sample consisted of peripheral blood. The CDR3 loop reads CASSSPVGGTFF. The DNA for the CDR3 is TGTGCCAGCAGCTCTCCGGTCGGGGGAACTTTCTTT.